The rows below give T cell receptor beta chains drawn from one sample of a study of identical twins. TCRdb re-called the 5' RACE reads with MiXCR, one entry per CDR3 protein. The sample includes 450,000 or so distinct CDR3 sequences, 12% to 15% seen only once; the top ten take about 0.54%. In addition, the sample was reused for a study of yellow fever vaccine responses in identical twins.

Sequencing input: CD4+ T cells sorted from blood. These receptors all stem from a woman aged 18-35 years in good health. The CDR3 runs from the conserved cysteine through the conserved F or W. A D gene is named only where the DNA matches it firmly. Size tells how often a clone was seen (once, few, many) or the class of an expanded clone, and some rows leave it out.

cdr3_nt: TGTGCCACCAGCAGAGGGGTAAGAAGCGGTCAGCCCCAGCATTTT; cdr3_aa: CATSRGVRSGQPQHF; clone_size: many; d_call: NA; j_call: TRBJ1-5; v_call: TRBV15
cdr3_nt: TGTGCCAGCAGCCCAGGGACATTATCCTACGAGCAGTACTTC; cdr3_aa: CASSPGTLSYEQYF; clone_size: few; d_call: NA; j_call: TRBJ2-7; v_call: TRBV7-2
cdr3_nt: TGTGCCAGCAGCTCGAGCGGACTCTACAATGAGCAGTTCTTC; cdr3_aa: CASSSSGLYNEQFF; clone_size: few; d_call: NA; j_call: TRBJ2-1; v_call: TRBV7-2
cdr3_nt: TGCGCCAGCAGCCGAGATAGGACAGCCTACAATGAGCAGTTCTTC; cdr3_aa: CASSRDRTAYNEQFF; clone_size: many; d_call: NA; j_call: TRBJ2-1; v_call: TRBV5-1
cdr3_nt: TGTGCCAGCAGCTTATCCACAGCCGTCCCATATGGCTACACCTTC; cdr3_aa: CASSLSTAVPYGYTF; clone_size: many; d_call: NA; j_call: TRBJ1-2; v_call: TRBV7-9
cdr3_nt: TGTGCCAGCAGTTTCTGGGACACCGGCTCCTACGAGCAGTACTTC; cdr3_aa: CASSFWDTGSYEQYF; clone_size: few; d_call: NA; j_call: TRBJ2-7; v_call: TRBV28
cdr3_nt: TGCAGCATACGTCTAGCTGATACGCAGTATTTT; cdr3_aa: CSIRLADTQYF; clone_size: few; d_call: NA; j_call: TRBJ2-3; v_call: TRBV29-1
cdr3_nt: TGCGCCAGCAGCTTGATGAGGGGGTTCTCCTACGAGCAGTACTTC; cdr3_aa: CASSLMRGFSYEQYF; clone_size: NA; d_call: NA; j_call: TRBJ2-7; v_call: TRBV5-1
cdr3_nt: TGTGCCAGCAGCTTATCCCGGACAGGGGCCTTTTTAGATACGCAGTATTTT; cdr3_aa: CASSLSRTGAFLDTQYF; clone_size: NA; d_call: TRBD1; j_call: TRBJ2-3; v_call: TRBV7-8
cdr3_nt: TGCAGCGTTGAAGTGGGGGGGCGAGAGACCCAGTACTTC; cdr3_aa: CSVEVGGRETQYF; clone_size: many; d_call: NA; j_call: TRBJ2-5; v_call: TRBV29-1
cdr3_nt: TGCAGTTCCAGCGTTGGGACTAGCTCTAGCGAGCAGTACTTC; cdr3_aa: CSSSVGTSSSEQYF; clone_size: NA; d_call: TRBD2; j_call: TRBJ2-7; v_call: TRBV20-1
cdr3_nt: TGTGCTAGCAGCTTAGGGTACGGACCCTACGAGCAGTACTTC; cdr3_aa: CASSLGYGPYEQYF; clone_size: few; d_call: NA; j_call: TRBJ2-7; v_call: TRBV7-7
cdr3_nt: TGTGCCAGCAGCGTAGAAGGGGGCTGGGAGACCCAGTACTTC; cdr3_aa: CASSVEGGWETQYF; clone_size: NA; d_call: TRBD1; j_call: TRBJ2-5; v_call: TRBV9
cdr3_nt: TGCAGCGTTGTAAGCGGGGTACCCACCGGGGAGCTGTTTTTT; cdr3_aa: CSVVSGVPTGELFF; clone_size: NA; d_call: TRBD2; j_call: TRBJ2-2; v_call: TRBV29-1
cdr3_nt: TGTGCCAGCAGTAATCCGGGACTAGCGGGGATAGTCTACAATGAGCAGTTCTTC; cdr3_aa: CASSNPGLAGIVYNEQFF; clone_size: few; d_call: TRBD2; j_call: TRBJ2-1; v_call: TRBV6-2/TRBV6-3
cdr3_nt: TGTGCCAGTAGTATAGGGCAGAACAATGAGCAGTTCTTC; cdr3_aa: CASSIGQNNEQFF; clone_size: NA; d_call: NA; j_call: TRBJ2-1; v_call: TRBV19
cdr3_nt: TGTGCCAGCAGCCAACTAGCGGGAACATACGAGCAGTACTTC; cdr3_aa: CASSQLAGTYEQYF; clone_size: NA; d_call: TRBD2; j_call: TRBJ2-7; v_call: TRBV3-1
cdr3_nt: TGTGCCAGCAGTTTAAAATTTTTGGGAGGCGGTCTAGGCGGGGAGCTGTTTTTT; cdr3_aa: CASSLKFLGGGLGGELFF; clone_size: NA; d_call: NA; j_call: TRBJ2-2; v_call: TRBV27
cdr3_nt: TGCGCCAGCAGACCGGGACTAGCGGCCTACAATGAGCAGTTCTTC; cdr3_aa: CASRPGLAAYNEQFF; clone_size: many; d_call: TRBD2; j_call: TRBJ2-1; v_call: TRBV5-1
cdr3_nt: TGTGCCAGCAGTGATTTTTCGGCCTCGACGGGGACAAGCTTC; cdr3_aa: CASSDFSASTGTSF; clone_size: NA; d_call: NA; j_call: TRBJ1-2; v_call: TRBV25-1
cdr3_nt: TGTGCCAGCAGCTTTAGGACAGGGGACTCGAACACTGAAGCTTTCTTT; cdr3_aa: CASSFRTGDSNTEAFF; clone_size: NA; d_call: TRBD1; j_call: TRBJ1-1; v_call: TRBV5-5
cdr3_nt: TGCGCCAGCAGCCCGCGGACAGCGAGTCACGGGGAGCTGTTTTTT; cdr3_aa: CASSPRTASHGELFF; clone_size: few; d_call: NA; j_call: TRBJ2-2; v_call: TRBV5-1
cdr3_nt: TGCGCCAGCTGGACTAGCGGGGGTCCGAACACCGGGGAGCTGTTTTTT; cdr3_aa: CASWTSGGPNTGELFF; clone_size: few; d_call: TRBD2; j_call: TRBJ2-2; v_call: TRBV5-1
cdr3_nt: TGTGCCAGCAGCGTAGCGGGGGGGCCCCTCAATGAGCAGTTCTTC; cdr3_aa: CASSVAGGPLNEQFF; clone_size: NA; d_call: TRBD2; j_call: TRBJ2-1; v_call: TRBV9
cdr3_nt: TGTGCCAGCAACCCGGGAGACGCAGATACGCAGTATTTT; cdr3_aa: CASNPGDADTQYF; clone_size: NA; d_call: NA; j_call: TRBJ2-3; v_call: TRBV12-3/TRBV12-4
cdr3_nt: TGTGCCACCAGCATGGCCAAAAACATTCAGTACTTC; cdr3_aa: CATSMAKNIQYF; clone_size: few; d_call: NA; j_call: TRBJ2-4; v_call: TRBV24-1
cdr3_nt: TGTGCCAGCGGAGTCGGGCCGTTGTTCTACGAGCAGTACTTC; cdr3_aa: CASGVGPLFYEQYF; clone_size: NA; d_call: NA; j_call: TRBJ2-7; v_call: TRBV6-1
cdr3_nt: TGTGCCAGCAGCTTAGACATGACTAGCGGTTACACCGGGGAGCTGTTTTTT; cdr3_aa: CASSLDMTSGYTGELFF; clone_size: NA; d_call: TRBD2; j_call: TRBJ2-2; v_call: TRBV11-2
cdr3_nt: TGTGCCAGCAGTTTAGTATCAGCGGGGGGCGTCCAAGAGACCCAGTACTTC; cdr3_aa: CASSLVSAGGVQETQYF; clone_size: NA; d_call: TRBD2; j_call: TRBJ2-5; v_call: TRBV12-3/TRBV12-4
cdr3_nt: TGTGCCAGCAGCTTAGCGGTTGGCTGGGGGGACAATGAGCAGTTCTTC; cdr3_aa: CASSLAVGWGDNEQFF; clone_size: many; d_call: NA; j_call: TRBJ2-1; v_call: TRBV11-3
cdr3_nt: TGCAGTGCTAGAGACAGGGAACCCTACGAGCAGTACTTC; cdr3_aa: CSARDREPYEQYF; clone_size: NA; d_call: NA; j_call: TRBJ2-7; v_call: TRBV20-1
cdr3_nt: TGTGCCAGTTGCCTATCGATGAACACCGGGGAGCTGTTTTTT; cdr3_aa: CASCLSMNTGELFF; clone_size: NA; d_call: NA; j_call: TRBJ2-2; v_call: TRBV2
cdr3_nt: TGTGCCAGCAGTTACTCGACCGGGACAGGGTACAATCAGCCCCAGCATTTT; cdr3_aa: CASSYSTGTGYNQPQHF; clone_size: NA; d_call: TRBD1; j_call: TRBJ1-5; v_call: TRBV7-9
cdr3_nt: TGTGCCAGCAGCCCCCAGGCCTCCTACGAGCAGTACTTC; cdr3_aa: CASSPQASYEQYF; clone_size: few; d_call: NA; j_call: TRBJ2-7; v_call: TRBV3-1
cdr3_nt: TGTGCCAGCAGTGATCTGAGGTACCAAGAGACCCAGTACTTC; cdr3_aa: CASSDLRYQETQYF; clone_size: NA; d_call: NA; j_call: TRBJ2-5; v_call: TRBV2
cdr3_nt: TGTGCCAGCAGTCCCGACAGGAGAGGATACAATGAGCAGTTCTTC; cdr3_aa: CASSPDRRGYNEQFF; clone_size: NA; d_call: NA; j_call: TRBJ2-1; v_call: TRBV2
cdr3_nt: TGTGCCAGCAGTTACGGGTTCAGGGGCTACGAGCAGTACTTC; cdr3_aa: CASSYGFRGYEQYF; clone_size: once; d_call: NA; j_call: TRBJ2-7; v_call: TRBV6-5